The rows below give T cell receptor beta chains drawn from one sample of a study of control samples from healthy donors and cancer patients. TCRdb's table, derived via immunoSEQ multiplex PCR, lists solely in-frame clones and lacks some. The sample shows around 110,000 clones, 70% to 90% of them seen only once. Material: blood. These receptor sequences come from a woman in her seventies in good health. Each CDR3 is given with its conserved first and last residue. A D gene is named only where the DNA matches it firmly. Expanded clones get a size class; other rows say once, few or many, or leave the size out.

j_call d_call clone_size cdr3_length v_call cdr3_aa cdr3_nt
TRBJ2-2 NA NA 15 TRBV5-6 CASRYTPQGTGELFF TGTGCCAGCAGGTACACCCCCCAGGGCACCGGGGAGCTGTTTTTT
TRBJ1-5 TRBD1 NA 15 TRBV7-2 CASSFRTGGYQPQHF TGTGCCAGCAGCTTTAGGACAGGGGGATATCAGCCCCAGCATTTT
TRBJ1-5 NA NA 16 TRBV23-1 CASSLPEGFINQPQHF TGCGCCAGCAGCCTGCCGGAGGGATTCATTAATCAGCCCCAGCATTTT
TRBJ1-2 NA NA 14 TRBV20-1 CSASGGTSSYGYTF TGCAGTGCTAGTGGGGGTACTTCCAGCTATGGCTACACCTTC
TRBJ2-3 TRBD1 NA 13 TRBV11-2 CASSGGQGGTQYF TGTGCCAGCAGCGGGGGACAGGGGGGTACGCAGTATTTT
TRBJ2-3 NA once 16 TRBV5-1 CASSLASQASTDTQYF TGCGCCAGCAGCTTGGCGTCCCAGGCTAGCACAGATACGCAGTATTTT
TRBJ2-5 TRBD2 NA 15 TRBV9 CASSVVAGGEETQYF TGTGCCAGCAGCGTAGTTGCGGGGGGGGAAGAGACCCAGTACTTC
TRBJ1-1 NA once 15 TRBV3-1/TRBV3-2 CASSQTGGVSGEAFF TGTGCCAGCAGCCAAACGGGCGGGGTATCAGGTGAAGCTTTCTTT
TRBJ1-5 NA NA 13 TRBV12-3/TRBV12-4 CASSFSGNQPQHF TGTGCCAGCAGTTTTTCTGGCAATCAGCCCCAGCATTTT
TRBJ2-3 TRBD1 NA 15 TRBV29-1 CSVERDRGREDTQYF TGCAGCGTTGAACGGGACAGGGGGCGTGAAGATACGCAGTATTTT
TRBJ2-3 NA NA 15 TRBV21-1 CASSKAGGGTDTQYF TGTGCCAGCAGCAAAGCGGGGGGGGGCACAGATACGCAGTATTTT
TRBJ1-4 TRBD1 NA 14 TRBV2 CASTRGGAEEKLFF TGTGCCAGCACCAGAGGGGGCGCGGAGGAAAAACTGTTTTTT
TRBJ2-3 TRBD2 NA 14 TRBV7-6 CASSFPGLGDTQYF TGTGCCAGCAGCTTCCCGGGACTAGGAGATACGCAGTATTTT